This record looks at one T cell receptor (beta chain) sequence and its context. This sample was taken from a study of PD-L1 blockade in urothelial cancer. Overall study context: The median T cell count in blood samples was over 140,000.

The protocol was immunoSEQ multiplex PCR, while the TCRdb copy is restricted to in-frame clones and leaves out a portion. The sample contains over 75,000 clones, 85% to 90% of which appear only once. Stated time point: pretreatment peripheral blood. CDR1 SGHRS and CDR2 YFSETQ come from the germline V gene. V trimming: 2 bases; J trimming: 6 bases; junction bases outside the gene matches: 6. The CDR3 runs to 15 residues. The receptor comes from a man aged 60 to 75 with urothelial cancer. The sample consisted of PBMCs, taken around atezolizumab (anti-PD-L1) treatment. This chain uses TRBV5-1 with TRBJ2-3; 10 nucleotides align to TRBD2. CDR3 coding DNA: TGCGCCAGCAGCTTCGAGCGGGGGGGGAGCGATACGCAGTATTTT. Translation gives CASSFERGGSDTQYF.